This T cell receptor (beta chain) was sequenced for a study of T cells after yellow fever vaccination. Study-level background: Preparing low-cell-number fractions relied on SMART-Seq v4 Ultra Low Input.

This clonotype turned up a few times. Antigen: not known. 5'RACE template switching produced TCR cDNA carrying a universal primer site and UMIs. From the 5' RACE reads, TCRdb called clonotypes with MiXCR, one entry per CDR3 protein. This table has roughly 250,000 distinct CDR3 sequences, roughly 13% appearing once. Findings of the study overall: Overall, a small share of clonotypes was seen in both CD4 and CD8 compartments. Weaker, the secondary response peaked sooner, at day 5 versus 15.

This CDR3 contains 15 residues. V dropped 1 base and J dropped 4; count of bases not matched to a gene: 4. Germline lookup yields CDR1 LGHNA and CDR2 YSLEER. The chain carries TRBV4-3 and TRBJ1-1, with 9 bases matching TRBD1. The TCR sequence derives from a man aged 25 to 45 who received the YFV17D yellow fever vaccine. Sequenced material: CD4+ T cells sorted from PBMCs, taken 45 days after the yellow fever booster vaccination. The CDR3 bases are TGCGCCAGCAGCCAAGGGAAGACAGGGGGCACTGAAGCTTTCTTT. It yields the protein CASSQGKTGGTEAFF.